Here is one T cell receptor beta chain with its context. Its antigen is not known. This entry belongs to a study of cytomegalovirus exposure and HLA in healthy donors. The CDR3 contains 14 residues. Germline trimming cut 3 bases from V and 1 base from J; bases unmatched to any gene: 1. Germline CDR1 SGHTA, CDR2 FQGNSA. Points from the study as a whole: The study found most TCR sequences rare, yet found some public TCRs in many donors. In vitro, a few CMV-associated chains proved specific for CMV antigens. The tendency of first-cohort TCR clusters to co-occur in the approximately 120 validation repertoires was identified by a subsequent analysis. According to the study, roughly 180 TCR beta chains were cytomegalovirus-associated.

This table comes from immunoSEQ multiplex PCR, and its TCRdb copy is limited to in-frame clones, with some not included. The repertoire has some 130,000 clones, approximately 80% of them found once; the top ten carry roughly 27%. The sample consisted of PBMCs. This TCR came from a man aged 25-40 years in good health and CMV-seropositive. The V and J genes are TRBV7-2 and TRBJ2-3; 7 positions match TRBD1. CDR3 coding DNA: TGTGCCAGCAGCTTTAGGGGGCGCACAGATACGCAGTATTTT. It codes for CASSFRGRTDTQYF.